The T cell receptor (beta chain) under discussion was sequenced for a study of blood T cell repertoires in COVID-19. Study details: The origin of the acute and convalescent COVID-19 samples was the United States, Italy and Spain. Sample material is recorded as cDNA or gDNA derived from T cells, B-cell-depleted T cells, or PBMCs.

The ends were cut back, 5 bases at V and 3 bases at J, with 19 bases in the middle. The length of the CDR3 is 16 residues. The germline gives CDR1 KGHSH, CDR2 LQKENI. In the authors' workflow: Reference gene primer amplification gave estimated nucleated cell counts. The method was immunoSEQ multiplex PCR; TCRdb's version includes in-frame clones alone and lacks a portion of them. V and J calls and clone size follow that table, whereas D and trimming were derived from the DNA. The data contain more than 90,000 clones, about 85% of them singletons. Input material: peripheral blood. The chain uses TRBV18 and TRBJ1-1, with D maybe TRBD1 (6 bases). This TCR came from a man between 35 and 55 years old with acute or convalescent COVID-19. The DNA for the CDR3 is TGTGCCAGCTCATCCTTAAGAGACAGGACGTACACTGAAGCTTTCTTT. Amino acids: CASSSLRDRTYTEAFF.